The 3 T cell receptor beta chains below were found in one sample sequenced in a study of cytomegalovirus exposure and HLA in healthy donors (TCRdb year 2017). The protocol used for the library was the immunoSEQ multiplex PCR assay. A mixture of 60 forward primers for TCR Vbeta segments and 13 reverse primers for TCR Jbeta segments was used in the multiplex PCR. TCRdb limited this immuneACCESS table to in-frame rearrangements with V and J called. A share of clones is missing; checked studies link under half to unresolved V genes, and the rest is unexplained. The sample table contains tens of thousands of clones; only one count was recorded for about 80% of them. The top ten clones comprise 32% of the sample. Sequenced sample: PBMCs. These receptors were collected from a man aged 50-60 years in good health and CMV-seropositive.

This chain joins TRBV12-5 and TRBJ1-2; unclear D gene. Trimming took 6 bases from V and 8 from J, leaving 4 bases between them. This CDR3 has 9 amino acids. The germline gives CDR1 LGHNT, CDR2 FRNRAP. The CDR3 sequence is CASGEGYTF. The CDR3 DNA reads TGTGCTAGTGGCGAGGGCTACACCTTC.

V gene TRBV15 combines with J gene TRBJ1-1; tentative D call: TRBD1 (6 bases). V was pared by 8 bases and J by 0 bases, with 10 bases between. The CDR3 is 13 amino acids. Looked up from germline, CDR1 is LNHNV and CDR2 is YYDKDF (reference sequence). The CDR3 protein is CATAGQLNTEAFF. In nucleotides, the CDR3 is TGTGCCACCGCTGGACAGCTGAACACTGAAGCTTTCTTT.

The chain carries TRBV29-1 and TRBJ2-7; no clear D. The germline gives CDR1 SQVTM, CDR2 ANQGSEA. The CDR3 runs to 11 residues. V lost 3 bases and J 4 bases, leaving 7 bases between the germline ends. CDR3 sequence (DNA): TGCAGCGTTGAGTCAGATTACGAGCAGTACTTC. It translates to CSVESDYEQYF.